Shown below are 28 T cell receptor beta chains from a single sample sequenced in a study of T cells after yellow fever vaccination. TCRdb itself ran the 5' RACE reads through MiXCR, one entry per CDR3 protein. Of fewer than 650,000 distinct CDR3 sequences listed, about a fifth are singletons. Sequenced material: PBMCs, taken less than 25 days after the first yellow fever vaccination. These receptor sequences come from a man aged 18 to 30 who received the YFV17D yellow fever vaccine.

This chain connects TRBV10-3 to TRBJ1-6; D is possibly TRBD1 (5 bases). Per the germline V gene, CDR1 is ENHRY and CDR2 is SYGVKD. The V gene lost 6 bases and the J gene lost 6 bases, with 12 bases spanning the gap. The CDR3 is 14 residues long. The CDR3 region has the DNA TGTGCCATCAGGACCGACAGCACTAATTCACCCCTCCACTTT. Amino acids: CAIRTDSTNSPLHF.

J is TRBJ2-2 and V is TRBV4-3, with TRBD1 matching 10 bases. The CDR3 is 16 residues long. Trimming took 0 bases from V and 4 from J; bases not matched to a gene: 2. Germline assignment: CDR1 LGHNA and CDR2 YSLEER. The CDR3 nucleotides read TGCGCCAGCAGCCAAGATAGACAGGGGGCCACCGGGGAGCTGTTTTTT. It codes for CASSQDRQGATGELFF.

This clonotype appeared a few times. The chain employs TRBV5-6 and TRBJ2-5; TRBD2 aligns across 7 bases. Germline V gene data show CDR1 as SGHDT and CDR2 as YYEEEE. CDR3 length: 15 residues. Trimming at V came to 4 bases and at J to 5 bases, leaving 11 bases not matched to a gene. CDR3 in amino acids: CASSARELGGETQYF. The CDR3 nucleotides are TGTGCCAGCAGCGCCAGGGAATTGGGGGGGGAGACCCAGTACTTC.

V gene TRBV7-9 combines with J gene TRBJ2-5, with D maybe TRBD1 (6 bases). The CDR3 runs to 14 residues. Germline V gene data show CDR1 as SEHNR and CDR2 as FQNEAQ (reference sequence). The V and J ends lost 1 base and 2 bases respectively, with 8 bases between them. The CDR3 DNA reads TGTGCCAGCAGCTTAGAACAGGGTCAAGAGACCCAGTACTTC. The encoded protein is CASSLEQGQETQYF.

The CDR3, as DNA: TGTGCCAGGGGACTAGCGGGGGGCCTAAACACCGGGGAGCTGTTTTTT. Translated: CARGLAGGLNTGELFF. The chain uses TRBV2 and TRBJ2-2, with 15 nucleotides matching TRBD2. Looked up from germline, CDR1 is SNHLY and CDR2 is FYNNEI. There are 16 residues in the CDR3. With 9 bases clipped from V and 2 bases from J, the junction kept 4 bases outside the gene matches. The variable domain in full, completed from reference TRBV2 and TRBJ2-2, reads EPEVTQTPSHQVTQMGQEVILRCVPISNHLYFYWYRQILGQKVEFLVSFYNNEISEKSEIFDDQFSVERPDGSNFTLKIRSTKLEDSAMYFCARGLAGGLNTGELFFGEGSRLTVL.

V usage is TRBV4-1 and J usage is TRBJ2-5; perhaps TRBD2 as D (5 bases). V shed 0 bases and J shed 5 bases, with 16 bases lying between them. The CDR3 has 16 amino acids. Germline V gene sequence: CDR1 MGHRA, CDR2 YSYEKL. In nucleotides, the CDR3 is TGCGCCAGCAGCCAAGATCCTGGCGGTACGGGGGAGACCCAGTACTTC. Translated: CASSQDPGGTGETQYF.

This clonotype was recorded a few times. This chain links TRBV29-1 with TRBJ1-6; D ambiguous. This CDR3 is 13 amino acids long. V gave up 5 bases and J gave up 3 bases, with 8 bases separating them. From germline, CDR1 is SQVTM and CDR2 ANQGSEA. For the CDR3, the DNA is TGCAGCGTTCAGGAGGTCTATAATTCACCCCTCCACTTT. It encodes CSVQEVYNSPLHF. Looking up the rest from reference TRBV29-1 and TRBJ1-6 gives the full variable domain: SAVISQKPSRDICQRGTSLTIQCQVDSQVTMMFWYRQQPGQSLTLIATANQGSEATYESGFVIDKFPISRPNLTFSTLTVSNMSPEDSSIYLCSVQEVYNSPLHFGNGTRLTVT.

J is TRBJ1-6 and V is TRBV9; tentatively, D is TRBD1 (5 bases). Germline-derived CDR1 and CDR2 are SGDLS and YYNGEE. Trimming left V 5 bases short and J 6 bases short, with 9 bases between. This CDR3 region has 13 residues. CDR3 loop: CASSTGPNSPLHF. The CDR3 nucleotides are TGTGCCAGCAGTACGGGGCCTAATTCACCCCTCCACTTT.

This clonotype was seen more than once but under ten times. The chain combines TRBV20-1 with TRBJ1-2; a possible D gene is TRBD1 (6 bases). The CDR3 contains 13 residues. The ends were cut back, 5 bases at V and 2 bases at J, with 12 bases in the middle. Germline lookup yields CDR1 DFQATT and CDR2 SNEGSKA (reference sequence). In nucleotides, the CDR3 is TGCAGTGCTGCCCGGGACACAAACTATGGCTACACCTTC. This translates into CSAARDTNYGYTF.

The gene calls are TRBV7-3 and TRBJ2-2; the match to TRBD2 covers 9 bases. V gave up 3 bases and J gave up 10 bases; unmatched junction bases: 6. The CDR3 loop spans 14 amino acids. The germline gives CDR1 SGHTA, CDR2 FQGTGA. The CDR3 reads CASSLGLAGQELFF. DNA for the CDR3: TGTGCCAGCAGCTTGGGCCTAGCGGGGCAGGAGCTGTTTTTT.

V gene TRBV19 combines with J gene TRBJ2-3; TRBD2 agrees at 7 bases. CDR1 is LNHDA, CDR2 SQIVND, per germline (reference sequence). CDR3 length equals 12 residues. The junction had 5 bases not matched to a gene; V was cut back by 5 bases and J by 9 bases. The CDR3 loop is CASSEVGGTQYF. Written as DNA, the CDR3 is TGTGCCAGTAGTGAAGTGGGGGGGACGCAGTATTTT.

The sample holds a few counts of this clonotype. The chain has TRBV6-5 and TRBJ1-2; 7 bases line up with TRBD1. The germline CDR1 and CDR2 sequences are MNHEY and SVGAGI. Trimming at V came to 6 bases and at J to 4 bases, leaving 5 bases not matched to a gene. The CDR3 is made up of 13 amino acids. The CDR3 reads CASSRTGPYGYTF. In DNA form, the CDR3 reads TGTGCCAGCAGCCGGACAGGACCCTATGGCTACACCTTC.

The chain combines TRBV7-2 with TRBJ2-5; D perhaps matches TRBD1 (6 bases). The V gene lost 4 bases and the J gene lost 10 bases, with 19 bases spanning the gap. Germline-derived CDR1 and CDR2 are SGHTA and FQGNSA. CDR3 length equals 14 residues. Here the CDR3 reads CASSSSQTAGDQYF. Written as DNA, the CDR3 is TGTGCCAGCAGCTCCTCCCAGACAGCAGGGGACCAGTACTTC. The full variable domain, in which reference TRBV7-2 and TRBJ2-5 provide the parts outside the CDR3, is GAGVSQSPSNKVTEKGKDVELRCDPISGHTALYWYRQSLGQGLEFLIYFQGNSAPDKSGLPSDRFSAERTGGSVSTLTIQRTQQEDSAVYLCASSSSQTAGDQYFGPGTRLLVL.

This chain connects TRBV4-2 to TRBJ2-3; tentative D call: TRBD1 (5 bases). The ends were cut back, 0 bases at V and 5 bases at J, with 12 bases in the middle. This CDR3 contains 15 residues. Germline lookup yields CDR1 LGHNA and CDR2 YNFKEQ. This CDR3 is CASSQDPLQGDTQYF. CDR3 coding DNA: TGTGCCAGCAGCCAAGATCCCCTTCAGGGAGATACGCAGTATTTT.

This clonotype has more than one count but fewer than ten. The chain has TRBV5-1 and TRBJ2-2; D not resolved. The CDR3 runs 16 residues. V was clipped by 0 bases and J by 4 bases, with 13 bases between them. The germline gives CDR1 SGHRS, CDR2 YFSETQ. The CDR3 bases are TGCGCCAGCAGCTTGGCTGGTGGCTACCCCACCGGGGAGCTGTTTTTT. Protein: CASSLAGGYPTGELFF.

This chain joins TRBV11-2 and TRBJ2-2; D is perhaps TRBD1 or TRBD2 (5 bases each). Germline loops: CDR1 SGHAT, CDR2 FQNNGV. This CDR3 has 16 residues. With 4 bases removed from V and 6 bases from J, the gap between germline ends came to 18 bases. CDR3 region: CASSSVRSGRPGELFF. The CDR3 DNA follows: TGTGCCAGCAGCTCGGTCCGTTCGGGACGGCCCGGGGAGCTGTTTTTT.

The J gene is TRBJ1-1, the V gene TRBV7-9; 7 nucleotides agree with TRBD1. CDR3 size: 15 residues. Germline V CDR1 and CDR2: SEHNR, FQNEAQ (reference sequence). The V and J ends lost 3 bases and 0 bases, in that order; junction bases with no gene match: 4. Here the CDR3 DNA reads TGTGCCAGCAGCTTGATGACAGGGATGAACACTGAAGCTTTCTTT. Its translation: CASSLMTGMNTEAFF.

The sample holds a few counts of this clonotype. The chain links TRBV4-3 to TRBJ2-5; a weak D match, TRBD2 (5 bases). V lost 0 bases to trimming and J lost 7 bases, with 9 bases between them. This CDR3 comprises 13 residues. Germline CDR1 and CDR2: LGHNA and YSLEER. CDR3 bases: TGCGCCAGCAGCCAAGAGGCCGAGGGGACCCAGTACTTC. Translated: CASSQEAEGTQYF.

The V gene is TRBV7-2, the J gene TRBJ2-7; TRBD2 matches at 9 bases. CDR1 and CDR2 (germline): SGHTA, FQGNSA. The CDR3 spans 15 residues. The V and J ends lost 5 bases and 4 bases, in that order; junction bases with no gene match: 9. CDR3 nucleotides: TGTGCCAGCAGCCCCCGCCCAGCGGGGGGTTACGAGCAGTACTTC. It translates to CASSPRPAGGYEQYF.

This clonotype was observed a few times. The DNA of the CDR3 is TGTGCCAGCAGTCCCCTCTCTGGGGCCAACGTCCTGACTTTC. Translated: CASSPLSGANVLTF. This chain joins TRBV27 and TRBJ2-6, with unresolved D. There are 14 residues in the CDR3. Germline V CDR1 and CDR2: MNHEY, SMNVEV (reference sequence). Trimming stripped 5 bases from V and 0 bases from J, with 5 bases between.

The V and J genes are TRBV4-3 and TRBJ1-2; the D is unclear. The CDR3 runs 15 residues. The V gene's germline CDR1 is LGHNA and CDR2 YSLEER. V shed 0 bases and J shed 4 bases, with 12 bases lying between them. The CDR3 loop reads CASSQDTADRYGYTF. The CDR3 region has the DNA TGCGCCAGCAGCCAAGATACGGCGGACCGCTATGGCTACACCTTC.

This clonotype was detected only a few times. A junction boundary mismatches the germline segment, possibly from a read error. The rearrangement joins TRBV29-1 to TRBJ1-2, with 8 bases identical to TRBD1. Germline V gene data show CDR1 as SQVTM and CDR2 as ANQGSEA. The CDR3 is 11 residues long. CDR3 sequence reads: CSVEGDRTARF. The CDR3 DNA reads as TGCAGCGTTGAAGGGGACAGGACAGCCCGCTTC.

This chain links TRBV20-1 with TRBJ2-7; D gene uncertain. The length of the CDR3 is 13 residues. The V end was cut by 6 bases, the J end by 3 bases, with 15 bases between. Germline V gene data show CDR1 as DFQATT and CDR2 as SNEGSKA (reference sequence). The CDR3 reads CSAPRALCYEQYV. The CDR3 bases are TGCAGTGCGCCACGGGCACTCTGCTACGAGCAGTACGTC.

The V call is TRBV7-9, the J call TRBJ1-3; D possibly corresponds to TRBD1 (5 bases). The CDR3 covers 15 residues. The V gene's germline CDR1 is SEHNR and CDR2 FQNEAQ (reference sequence). V shed 5 bases and J shed 4 bases, with 15 bases lying between them. CDR3 sequence (DNA): TGTGCCAGCAGCCGGGGCGGAACGGTCGGAAACACCATATATTTT. Its protein product is CASSRGGTVGNTIYF.

The rearrangement uses TRBV5-1 and TRBJ2-7; D is unclear. The CDR3 is made up of 16 amino acids. Trimming shortened V by 4 bases and J by 6 bases, and 23 bases separated the two germline ends. Germline V CDR1 and CDR2: SGHRS, YFSETQ. CDR3 protein: CASSPQSGYAAAEQYF. CDR3 nucleotides: TGCGCCAGCAGCCCCCAAAGTGGATACGCTGCCGCCGAGCAGTACTTC.

This rearrangement joins TRBV11-2 to TRBJ2-2; 7 nucleotides align to TRBD2. CDR1 and CDR2 (germline): SGHAT, FQNNGV. This CDR3 contains 20 residues. V lost 2 bases, J lost 2 bases, and 17 bases stayed unmatched. The CDR3 protein is CASSLRVRRETALNTGELFF. CDR3 sequence (DNA): TGTGCCAGCAGCTTAAGAGTGAGGCGGGAGACAGCCTTAAACACCGGGGAGCTGTTTTTT.

The table lists this clonotype with a few counts. The V and J genes are TRBV2 and TRBJ2-3; maybe TRBD2 (6 bases). The CDR3 sequence is 12 residues long. V lost 6 bases and J 14 bases, leaving 18 bases between the germline ends. Germline CDR1 is SNHLY and CDR2 is FYNNEI. The CDR3 bases are TGTGCCAGCAGAGACTACCCGGGACTTCCGTATTTT. It translates to CASRDYPGLPYF. The variable domain in full, with the rest retrieved from reference TRBV2 and TRBJ2-3, is EPEVTQTPSHQVTQMGQEVILRCVPISNHLYFYWYRQILGQKVEFLVSFYNNEISEKSEIFDDQFSVERPDGSNFTLKIRSTKLEDSAMYFCASRDYPGLPYFGPGTRLTVL.

This clonotype was recorded a few times. This chain joins TRBV20-1 and TRBJ2-2; 10 bases line up with TRBD2. The CDR3 is 19 residues long. J was trimmed by 4 bases and V by 1 base; bases with no gene match: 15. Germline CDR1 is DFQATT and CDR2 is SNEGSKA (reference sequence). CDR3 protein: CSARGPSSGGAASTGELFF. The CDR3 nucleotides are TGCAGTGCTAGAGGTCCCTCGAGCGGGGGGGCTGCGAGCACCGGGGAGCTGTTTTTT.